This T cell receptor beta chain was obtained from a study of T cell repertoires in cytomegalovirus infection. Overall study: Epitope selection comprised recently identified HLA-C-restricted CMV epitopes and well-studied HLA-B-restricted CMV epitopes. It was the public TCR beta signatures that indicated both CMV infection and matching HLA type.

TCRdb reanalysed the reads using MiXCR and keeps one entry per CDR3 protein. This repertoire shows about 52,000 distinct CDR3 sequences, 15% to 20% found once; its top ten account for roughly 77%. The CDR3 length is 17 residues. Losses at the gene ends were 1 base for V and 4 bases for J; bases not matched to a gene: 12. CDR1 is LGHNA, CDR2 YNFKEQ, per germline. Turning to this clonotype: Its antigen is as yet unknown.

The study, taken as a whole, reports: The study found HLA-C-restricted CMV-specific TCR beta clonotypes dominating the ex vivo response. Carriage of CMV together with the relevant HLA was identifiable through cumulative public TCR beta family frequency.

Here the sequenced sample was CD8+ T cells from cultured PBMCs, taken from culture after CMV antigen stimulation. The rearrangement links TRBV4-2 to TRBJ1-1; 7 positions match TRBD1. This TCR was recovered from a human donor in good health (CMV status not recorded). Some clones in this sample may be carry-over from other donors' samples. The CDR3, as DNA: TGTGCCAGCAGCCAAGGGGGGACAGCGTCACGCGGCACTGAAGCTTTCTTT. As protein: CASSQGGTASRGTEAFF.